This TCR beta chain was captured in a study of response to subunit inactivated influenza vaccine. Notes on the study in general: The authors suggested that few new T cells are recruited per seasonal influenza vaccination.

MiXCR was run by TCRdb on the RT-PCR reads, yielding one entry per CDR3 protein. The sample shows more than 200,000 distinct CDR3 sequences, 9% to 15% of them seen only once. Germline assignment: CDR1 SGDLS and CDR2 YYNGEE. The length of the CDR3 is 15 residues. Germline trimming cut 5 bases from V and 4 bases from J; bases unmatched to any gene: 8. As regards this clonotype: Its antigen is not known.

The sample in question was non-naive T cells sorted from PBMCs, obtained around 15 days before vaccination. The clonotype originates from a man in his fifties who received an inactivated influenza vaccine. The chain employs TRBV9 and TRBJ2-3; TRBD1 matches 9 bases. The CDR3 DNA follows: TGTGCCAGCAGTTCCGGGACAGGGTTAGCAGATACGCAGTATTTT. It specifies CASSSGTGLADTQYF.